A single sample is the source of the 24 T cell receptor beta chains below, sequenced in a study of Ad26.COV2.S vaccination and SARS-CoV-2 variants. Noted treatment: over 15 received Ad26.COV2.S at low or high dose, single or two shots; about 5 received placebo; per-sample allocation not given. After the first vaccine or placebo injection, samples were drawn on day 63. The method was immunoSEQ multiplex PCR; TCRdb's version includes in-frame clones alone and lacks a portion of them. The repertoire holds about 680,000 clones, with about 90% as singletons. The specimen was peripheral blood, collected in a trial of Ad26.COV2.S vaccine versus placebo. The receptors derive from a person between 18 and 59 years old who received the Ad26.COV2.S COVID-19 vaccine or a placebo.

The chain links TRBV7-3 to TRBJ2-6, with D unresolved. Germline V CDR1 and CDR2: SGHTA, FQGTGA. Trimming took 2 bases from V and 0 from J, leaving 8 bases between them. This CDR3 spans 16 amino acids. The CDR3 DNA reads as TGTGCCAGCAGCTTAGCGCCGAACTCTGGGGCCAACGTCCTGACTTTC. This gives the protein CASSLAPNSGANVLTF.

The chain couples TRBV30 to TRBJ1-1; D not resolved. The CDR3 runs to 13 residues. The germline CDR1 and CDR2 sequences are GTSNPN and SVGIG (reference sequence). Trimming shortened V by 0 bases and J by 6 bases, and 11 bases separated the two germline ends. CDR3 in DNA: TGTGCCTGGAGTGTATACGGCGGGTCTGAAGCTTTCTTT. As protein: CAWSVYGGSEAFF.

CDR3 amino acids: CAWSSGQGEGDTQYF. The CDR3 bases are TGTGCCTGGAGTTCGGGACAGGGAGAGGGAGATACGCAGTATTTT. V and J are TRBV30 and TRBJ2-3; 9 nucleotides match TRBD1. The CDR3 runs 15 residues. With 2 bases clipped from V and 5 bases from J, the junction kept 8 bases outside the gene matches. The germline CDR1 and CDR2 sequences are GTSNPN and SVGIG (reference sequence).

The chain uses TRBV5-4 and TRBJ2-1, with a possible D match to TRBD2 (5 bases). CDR1 SGHNT and CDR2 YYREEE come from the germline V gene (reference sequence). V gave up 3 bases and J gave up 8 bases, with 15 bases separating them. The CDR3 is 14 residues long. The CDR3 DNA is TGTGCCAGCAGCTCCGGACTCCGTAAGCATGAGCAGTTCTTC. Amino acid sequence: CASSSGLRKHEQFF.

The chain carries TRBV18 and TRBJ2-7; 10 positions match TRBD2. The trim removed 2 bases at V and 2 bases at J, leaving 3 bases unmatched. The CDR3 has 15 residues. Germline V gene lookup returns CDR1 KGHSH and CDR2 LQKENI. Written as DNA, the CDR3 is TGTGCCAGCTCACCAGGACTAGCGGCTACCTACGAGCAGTACTTC. Translation gives CASSPGLAATYEQYF.

The rearrangement links TRBV12-3 or TRBV12-4 to TRBJ1-2, with TRBD1 as a possible D gene (6 bases). V dropped 6 bases and J dropped 4 bases, with 12 bases sitting between them. The CDR3 is made up of 13 amino acids. The CDR3 nucleotides are TGTGCCAGCAGGTCGACAGGCCGCTATGGCTACACCTTC. Its protein is CASRSTGRYGYTF.

The gene calls are TRBV7-2 and TRBJ2-7; no definite D call. The germline V and J ends were trimmed by 1 base and 3 bases, with 10 bases remaining between them. In germline, CDR1 is SGHTA, CDR2 FQGNSA. The CDR3 runs to 14 residues. The CDR3 DNA is TGTGCCAGCAGCTTAGTTGCTAGTATCTACGAGCAGTACTTC. Its translation is CASSLVASIYEQYF.

The CDR3 loop reads CASSQVSHGEKLFF. CDR3 sequence (DNA): TGCGCCAGCAGCCAAGTAAGTCATGGCGAAAAACTGTTTTTT. This rearrangement joins TRBV4-1 to TRBJ1-4, with D uncertain. The CDR3 is 14 amino acids. V was shortened by 1 base and J by 8 bases, with 11 bases between the two germline ends. Per germline, CDR1 MGHRA and CDR2 YSYEKL.

The gene calls are TRBV9 and TRBJ2-5, with D perhaps matching TRBD2 (7 bases). The CDR3 sequence is 16 residues long. Trimming shortened V by 0 bases and J by 5 bases, and 17 bases separated the two germline ends. The germline V gene has CDR1 SGDLS and CDR2 YYNGEE. In DNA form, the CDR3 reads TGTGCCAGCAGCGTAGGATGGGGGGGGCCTTGGGAGACCCAGTACTTC. Protein product: CASSVGWGGPWETQYF.

This clone was found a few times. The chain is built from TRBV18 and TRBJ2-7, with D possibly called TRBD1 or TRBD2 (5 bases each). Germline loops: CDR1 KGHSH, CDR2 LQKENI. The CDR3 extends over 14 amino acids. V lost 3 bases, J lost 7 bases, and 16 bases lay in between. The CDR3 bases are TGTGCCAGCTCACCCGGGACGGGTTATGGGGAGCAGTACTTC. The encoded protein is CASSPGTGYGEQYF.

In DNA form, the CDR3 reads TGTGCCATCAGTGCCCCGGGGACGGGAGAGAGGAATGAGCAGTTCTTC. It is translated as CAISAPGTGERNEQFF. This chain connects TRBV10-3 to TRBJ2-1; weak D call: TRBD2 (6 bases). This CDR3 comprises 16 residues. Trimming shortened V by 4 bases and J by 7 bases, and 20 bases separated the two germline ends. CDR1 is ENHRY and CDR2 is SYGVKD in the germline V gene.

This rearrangement joins TRBV4-2 to TRBJ2-3; the D is unclear. This CDR3 is 13 amino acids long. Germline V gives CDR1 LGHNA, CDR2 YNFKEQ. Trimming cost V 6 bases and J 0 bases, with 7 bases left between them. This CDR3 reads CASSHSSTDTQYF. The CDR3 DNA reads TGTGCCAGCAGTCATTCTAGCACAGATACGCAGTATTTT.

The V call is TRBV6-4, the J call TRBJ1-3, with D perhaps matching TRBD1 (5 bases). V was trimmed by 1 base and J by 0 bases, leaving 19 bases between them. Germline V gene sequence: CDR1 MRHNA, CDR2 SNTAGT. The CDR3 consists of 19 residues. CDR3 DNA sequence: TGTGCCAGCAGTGACTTCTTCCGGGGCACAGTAGGCTCTGGAAACACCATATATTTT. It translates to CASSDFFRGTVGSGNTIYF.

The V call is TRBV5-1, the J call TRBJ1-2, with 8 bases identical to TRBD1. The germline V gene has CDR1 SGHRS and CDR2 YFSETQ. CDR3 length: 15 residues. The junction had 10 bases not matched to a gene; V was cut back by 3 bases and J by 6 bases. The DNA of the CDR3 is TGCGCCAGCAGCTCCCCAATAACAGGGGGTGATGGCTACACCTTC. As protein: CASSSPITGGDGYTF.

J is TRBJ2-3 and V is TRBV7-9; either TRBD1 or TRBD2 may fit D (5 bases each). Germline values: CDR1 SEHNR, CDR2 FQNEAQ (reference sequence). Trimming took 1 base from V and 4 from J, leaving 18 bases between them. This CDR3 has 17 amino acids. CDR3: CASSLGWAGALPDTQYF. Here the CDR3 DNA reads TGTGCCAGCAGCTTAGGGTGGGCCGGGGCCCTCCCAGATACGCAGTATTTT.

The chain is built from TRBV10-3 and TRBJ2-3; 12 bases agree with TRBD2. Germline V gives CDR1 ENHRY, CDR2 SYGVKD. The CDR3 totals 17 residues. Losses at the gene ends were 4 bases for V and 0 bases for J; bases not matched to a gene: 5. As DNA, the CDR3 is TGTGCCATCAGTGGGGGACTAGCGGGTCCTAGCACAGATACGCAGTATTTT. Its translation is CAISGGLAGPSTDTQYF.

This clone has just one count. The CDR3 DNA reads TGCGCCAGCAGCTTTTCCGGGACAGGGGAAGGCGAGCAGTACTTC. It specifies CASSFSGTGEGEQYF. The genes are TRBV5-1 and TRBJ2-7; 10 nucleotides match TRBD1. The CDR3 loop spans 15 amino acids. The germline V gene encodes CDR1 SGHRS and CDR2 YFSETQ. V shed 2 bases, J shed 6 bases, and the junction held 8 bases outside the gene matches.

This chain uses TRBV7-9 with TRBJ2-7; 9 bases are a match to TRBD1. From germline, CDR1 is SEHNR and CDR2 FQNEAQ (reference sequence). CDR3 length: 14 residues. V gave up 1 base and J gave up 6 bases; unmatched junction bases: 4. For the CDR3, the DNA is TGTGCCAGCAGCTTAGGGGACAGGGCATCCGAGCAGTACTTC. Protein product: CASSLGDRASEQYF.

The rearrangement uses TRBV5-1 and TRBJ2-5; unclear D gene. Germline values: CDR1 SGHRS, CDR2 YFSETQ. CDR3 length: 14 amino acids. Trimming shortened V by 0 bases and J by 7 bases, and 13 bases separated the two germline ends. This chain's CDR3 is CASSLDMSLGTQYF. CDR3 coding DNA: TGCGCCAGCAGCTTGGATATGTCCTTAGGGACCCAGTACTTC.

This chain connects TRBV6-9 to TRBJ2-2; 8 positions agree with TRBD2. The ends lost 4 bases at V and 7 bases at J; junction bases unmatched: 11. CDR1 and CDR2 from the germline V gene are MNHGY and SVAAGI. The CDR3 runs to 16 residues. CDR3 sequence (DNA): TGTGCCAGCAGTTCGAGCGGGAGCGGTGTTAGCGGGGAGCTGTTTTTT. Translated, it gives CASSSSGSGVSGELFF.

The rearrangement joins TRBV24-1 to TRBJ1-2; 7 nucleotides agree with TRBD1. This CDR3 has 15 residues. Germline V gene lookup returns CDR1 KGHDR and CDR2 SFDVKD. V gave up 4 bases and J gave up 2 bases; unmatched junction bases: 6. CDR3 region: CATSDPLTGNYGYTF. In nucleotides, the CDR3 is TGTGCCACCAGTGACCCCCTGACAGGGAACTATGGCTACACCTTC.

Only a few counts were recorded for this clone. This chain links TRBV7-2 with TRBJ2-3; 7 nucleotides agree with TRBD1. Germline CDR1 reads SGHTA; CDR2 reads FQGNSA. With 2 bases clipped from V and 8 bases from J, the junction kept 7 bases outside the gene matches. The CDR3 has 14 amino acids. The CDR3 spells CASSLRGPSGTQYF. The CDR3 DNA follows: TGTGCCAGCAGCTTAAGGGGGCCTTCGGGTACGCAGTATTTT.

This chain uses TRBV11-2 with TRBJ2-1; TRBD2 agrees at 7 bases. The germline gives CDR1 SGHAT, CDR2 FQNNGV. The CDR3 is 15 residues long. V lost 5 bases and J lost 1; bases outside the gene matches: 5. The CDR3 loop reads CASSVSGGSYNEQFF. CDR3 bases: TGTGCCAGCAGCGTCTCGGGAGGATCCTACAATGAGCAGTTCTTC.

This sequence joins TRBV12-5 and TRBJ1-1; 8 nucleotides agree with TRBD1. The CDR3 covers 13 residues. The V segment lost 6 bases and the J segment 2 bases; nucleotides outside the gene matches: 2. Germline V gene data show CDR1 as LGHNT and CDR2 as FRNRAP. The CDR3 loop reads CASGGQGNTEAFF. CDR3 DNA: TGTGCTAGTGGCGGACAGGGAAACACTGAAGCTTTCTTT.